This T cell receptor beta chain derives from a study of cytomegalovirus exposure and HLA in healthy donors. Study conclusions and caveats: Specific recognition of CMV antigens was confirmed in vitro for a few chains (all CMV-associated). A list of 150 or so TCR beta chains associated with cytomegalovirus was given. A link between a missense DCLRE1C variant and TCR beta V- and J-gene trimming emerged from a later analysis.

As for this clone: Its antigen is unknown.

Use of 60 Vbeta and 13 Jbeta primers characterized the PCR. The method was immunoSEQ multiplex PCR; TCRdb's version includes in-frame clones alone and lacks a portion of them. The repertoire includes fewer than 140,000 clones, around three quarters of them detected once, and roughly 6% sits in the top ten. The CDR3 sequence is 15 residues long. V was pared by 7 bases and J by 2 bases, with 5 bases of the junction left unmatched. Germline CDR1 and CDR2: SNHLY and FYNNEI. The sample was PBMCs. The receptor's source is a woman in her forties or fifties in good health and CMV-seropositive. The chain uses TRBV2 and TRBJ1-4; TRBD1 aligns across 9 bases. The DNA of the CDR3 is TGTGCCAGCACGGGACAGGGTGGGACTAATGAAAAACTGTTTTTT. It is translated as CASTGQGGTNEKLFF.